The 22 T cell receptor beta chains below come from one sample, sequenced in a study of response to subunit inactivated influenza vaccine. TCRdb reanalysed the RT-PCR reads using MiXCR and keeps one entry per CDR3 protein. The table has over 800,000 distinct CDR3 sequences, about 20% seen once. The sequenced sample was PBMCs from blood, obtained approximately 5 days after vaccination. The receptors originated from a man aged 50-60 years who received an inactivated influenza vaccine.

V usage is TRBV4-2 and J usage is TRBJ2-3; 9 nucleotides agree with TRBD1. From germline, CDR1 is LGHNA and CDR2 YNFKEQ. V was pared by 4 bases and J by 2 bases, with 10 bases of the junction left unmatched. The CDR3 runs 17 residues. CDR3 loop: CASSLVQGAVTTDTQYF. CDR3 DNA: TGTGCCAGCAGCCTCGTACAGGGGGCGGTAACCACAGATACGCAGTATTTT.

The chain uses TRBV11-2 and TRBJ2-3; D is uncertain. Trimming left V 1 base short and J 7 bases short, with 6 bases between. The germline V gene has CDR1 SGHAT and CDR2 FQNNGV. This CDR3 has 12 residues. CDR3 nucleotide sequence: TGTGCCAGCAGCTTAGTTGATTATACGCAGTATTTT. Protein: CASSLVDYTQYF.

This chain links TRBV28 with TRBJ2-3, with 13 bases that match TRBD2. Germline-derived CDR1 and CDR2 are MDHEN and SYDVKM. Trimming cost V 0 bases and J 0 bases; bases outside gene matches: 0. The CDR3 length is 17 residues. The chain's CDR3 is CASSLWGLAGSTDTQYF. For the CDR3, the DNA is TGTGCCAGCAGTTTATGGGGACTAGCGGGGAGCACAGATACGCAGTATTTT.

There are a few counts of this clonotype. The genes are TRBV29-1 and TRBJ1-2; possible D gene TRBD1, 6 bases. The germline V gene has CDR1 SQVTM and CDR2 ANQGSEA. The CDR3 extends over 13 amino acids. Trimming stripped 3 bases from V and 8 bases from J, with 16 bases between. This CDR3 reads CSVDTRGGSGYTF. The CDR3 coding sequence is TGCAGCGTTGATACACGAGGGGGGAGCGGCTACACCTTC.

Only one count was recorded for this clonotype. The chain is built from TRBV2 and TRBJ2-5, with D possibly being TRBD1 (5 bases). The CDR3 runs 16 residues. Trimming removed 6 bases at V and 4 bases at J, with 21 bases between. Germline CDR1 reads SNHLY; CDR2 reads FYNNEI. The CDR3 bases are TGTGCCAGCAGGGAGAAGGGGATTAGAAATGCAGAGACCCAGTACTTC. It is translated as CASREKGIRNAETQYF.

The rearrangement uses TRBV4-3 and TRBJ2-2; 7 bases are shared with TRBD1. The J segment lost 6 bases and the V segment lost 1 base, leaving 11 bases of the junction unmatched. The CDR3 totals 17 residues. The V gene's germline CDR1 is LGHNA and CDR2 YSLEER. The DNA for the CDR3 is TGCGCCAGCAGCCAAGGCGCCGACAGGGACCTAGCCGGGGAGCTGTTTTTT. Its protein is CASSQGADRDLAGELFF.

V is TRBV28 and J is TRBJ2-2; 10 bases are shared with TRBD1. V lost 4 bases to trimming and J lost 1 base; unmatched junction nucleotides: 9. Germline CDR1 and CDR2: MDHEN and SYDVKM. The CDR3 runs 18 residues. CDR3 nucleotides: TGTGCCAGCAGTTCACTTACCCGGGACAGGGGGAACACCGGGGAGCTGTTTTTT. It yields the protein CASSSLTRDRGNTGELFF.

This sequence joins TRBV12-3 or TRBV12-4 and TRBJ2-7; maybe TRBD1 (5 bases). V was trimmed by 6 bases and J by 0 bases, leaving 9 bases between them. This CDR3 region has 13 residues. CDR3 in amino acids: CASRSDSSYEQYF. The CDR3 DNA follows: TGTGCCAGCAGGTCAGACAGCTCCTACGAGCAGTACTTC.

This clonotype was recorded a few times. V and J are TRBV4-2 and TRBJ2-2; TRBD2 agrees at 7 bases. The germline CDR1 and CDR2 sequences are LGHNA and YNFKEQ. J was trimmed by 2 bases and V by 0 bases; bases with no gene match: 6. The CDR3 runs to 17 residues. In DNA form, the CDR3 reads TGTGCCAGCAGCCAAGATCCCCTAGCGGTAAACACCGGGGAGCTGTTTTTT. It yields the protein CASSQDPLAVNTGELFF.

The chain joins TRBV7-2 to TRBJ2-1; D gene unclear. Deletions cut 5 bases from V and 3 bases from J, with 14 bases between. Per germline, CDR1 SGHTA and CDR2 FQGNSA. This CDR3 spans 15 amino acids. CDR3 amino acids: CASSPSAVSYNEQFF. The DNA for the CDR3 is TGTGCCAGCAGCCCATCTGCTGTGAGCTACAATGAGCAGTTCTTC.

This clonotype turned up a few times. This chain joins TRBV6-2 or TRBV6-3 and TRBJ1-1; the D gene is possibly TRBD1 (6 bases). Deletions cut 6 bases from V and 4 bases from J, with 15 bases between. Germline loops: CDR1 MNHEY, CDR2 SVGEGT. This CDR3 spans 14 amino acids. As DNA, the CDR3 is TGTGCCAGCAGGTCGGAGGGGGTGGCCACTGAAGCTTTCTTT. Residues: CASRSEGVATEAFF.

A word on this clonotype: At one boundary the junction diverges from the germline segment, which might be a read error. V and J are TRBV12-3 or TRBV12-4 and TRBJ2-7; D ambiguous. This CDR3 has 13 residues. CDR3 region: CASSSGRIYEKYF. The CDR3 DNA sequence: TGTGCCAGCAGTTCCGGACGGATCTACGAGAAGTACTTC.

This clonotype appeared a few times. J is TRBJ2-7 and V is TRBV27, with 7 positions matching TRBD2. The CDR3 consists of 17 residues. Germline V lookup: CDR1 MNHEY, CDR2 SMNVEV (reference sequence). V was clipped by 0 bases and J by 4 bases; unmatched bases: 12. The CDR3 here is CASSLSMRLAATYEQYF. The CDR3 DNA sequence: TGTGCCAGCAGTTTATCGATGAGGCTAGCGGCGACTTACGAGCAGTACTTC.

The rearrangement uses TRBV24-1 and TRBJ2-1; no reliable D call. CDR3 size: 11 residues. V lost 6 bases and J 6 bases, leaving 5 bases between the germline ends. Germline CDR1 KGHDR, CDR2 SFDVKD. The CDR3 bases are TGTGCCACCAGTATAAGCAATGAGCAGTTCTTC. Translating it yields CATSISNEQFF.

This clonotype occurred many times. V is TRBV29-1 and J is TRBJ2-3; TRBD1 matches at 11 bases. The germline V gene has CDR1 SQVTM and CDR2 ANQGSEA. CDR3 size: 10 residues. V was pared by 4 bases and J by 13 bases, with 1 base of the junction left unmatched. The CDR3 region is CSVGTGGEYF. The CDR3 region has the DNA TGCAGCGTTGGGACAGGGGGCGAGTATTTT.

The chain recombines TRBV10-3 with TRBJ2-6; 11 bases map to TRBD1. Germline loops: CDR1 ENHRY, CDR2 SYGVKD. The CDR3 runs to 18 residues. With 4 bases clipped from V and 2 bases from J, the junction kept 7 bases outside the gene matches. The CDR3 DNA sequence: TGTGCCATCAGTGTTCGGGGGACAGGGGGGACTGGGGCCAACGTCCTGACTTTC. This codes for CAISVRGTGGTGANVLTF.

This clonotype was detected only a few times. The rearrangement joins TRBV6-1 to TRBJ2-3; tentatively, D is TRBD1 or TRBD2 (5 bases each). Trimming removed 6 bases at V and 4 bases at J, with 26 bases between. Looked up from germline, CDR1 is MNHNS and CDR2 is SASEGT. The CDR3 consists of 18 residues. CDR3 sequence: CASRGWGREPARADTQYF. The CDR3 DNA sequence: TGTGCCAGCAGGGGTTGGGGGAGAGAACCCGCCCGGGCAGATACGCAGTATTTT.

J is TRBJ2-7 and V is TRBV20-1, with TRBD2 as a possible D gene (6 bases). The CDR3 is 13 amino acids. V was shortened by 3 bases and J by 4 bases, with 13 bases between the two germline ends. The germline V gene encodes CDR1 DFQATT and CDR2 SNEGSKA (reference sequence). Here the CDR3 DNA reads TGCAGTGCTAGGGGGGACTTCCTGTACGAGCAGTACTTC. Its protein product is CSARGDFLYEQYF.

The chain recombines TRBV18 with TRBJ2-5; TRBD2 is a possible D gene (6 bases). Trimming cost V 3 bases and J 3 bases, with 14 bases left between them. Germline lookup yields CDR1 KGHSH and CDR2 LQKENI. The CDR3 contains 15 residues. In DNA form, the CDR3 reads TGTGCCAGCTCACCCGCGGTTAGCGGCAAAGAGACCCAGTACTTC. Protein sequence: CASSPAVSGKETQYF.

The CDR3 region is CASSQGINRTWNTGELFF. CDR3 in DNA: TGTGCCAGCAGCCAAGGGATAAACAGGACTTGGAACACCGGGGAGCTGTTTTTT. The V and J genes are TRBV3-1 and TRBJ2-2; D tentatively fits TRBD1 or TRBD2 (5 bases each). Germline V gene sequence: CDR1 LGHDT, CDR2 YNNKEL (reference sequence). The CDR3 loop spans 18 amino acids. The ends were cut back, 1 base at V and 1 base at J, with 16 bases in the middle.

This clonotype has ten or more counts. The rearrangement links TRBV5-4 to TRBJ2-5; 11 bases fit TRBD2. The CDR3 spans 16 residues. The V segment lost 4 bases and the J segment 4 bases; nucleotides outside the gene matches: 9. Germline V CDR1 and CDR2: SGHNT, YYREEE (reference sequence). The CDR3 loop reads CASSVGTSGLGETQYF. In DNA form, the CDR3 reads TGTGCCAGCAGCGTTGGGACTAGCGGTCTGGGAGAGACCCAGTACTTC.

This clonotype showed up just a few times. V and J are TRBV12-3 or TRBV12-4 and TRBJ1-5; the D gene is possibly TRBD1 (6 bases). The CDR3 has 13 residues. Trimming removed 5 bases from V and 15 bases from J, with 20 bases in between. This CDR3 reads CASSKGGSAPLHF. As DNA, the CDR3 is TGTGCCAGCAGTAAGGGGGGGTCCGCGCCCTTGCATTTT.